This entry lists 17 T cell receptor beta chains sequenced from one sample in a study of blood T cell repertoires in COVID-19. Assay used: immunoSEQ multiplex PCR; TCRdb lists only in-frame clones, some missing. The sample yields 100,000 to 150,000 clones, about 89% seen once. The source material was peripheral blood. Receptor source: a man over 45 with active or convalescent COVID-19.

This chain uses TRBV7-2 with TRBJ2-2; 9 bases are a match to TRBD2. V shed 3 bases, J shed 3 bases, and the junction held 5 bases outside the gene matches. The germline V gene encodes CDR1 SGHTA and CDR2 FQGNSA. This CDR3 is built from 16 residues. As DNA, the CDR3 is TGTGCCAGCAGCTTGATTCGCGGGGGGGACACCGGGGAGCTGTTTTTT. It is translated as CASSLIRGGDTGELFF.

Remarks on this clone: Other DNA sequences from this sample encode an identical CDR3 as well. V gene TRBV3-1 (or the pseudogene TRBV3-2) combines with J gene TRBJ2-3, with TRBD2 matching 8 bases. The trim removed 4 bases at V and 3 bases at J, leaving 6 bases unmatched. CDR3 length: 15 residues. Germline values: CDR1 LGHDT, CDR2 YNNKEL (reference sequence). CDR3 protein: CASSLGGAKTDTQYF. The CDR3 nucleotides read TGTGCCAGCAGCCTCGGGGGGGCGAAGACAGATACGCAGTATTTT.

V and J are TRBV9 and TRBJ1-1, with no clear D. The V end lost 3 bases, the J end lost 1 base, and 7 bases lay between the germline ends. In germline, CDR1 is SGDLS, CDR2 YYNGEE. The CDR3 has 13 amino acids. CDR3 bases: TGTGCCAGCAGCGCTTACAAGAACACTGAAGCTTTCTTT. This encodes CASSAYKNTEAFF.

The CDR3 reads CASSALNLGQGNNEQFF. In DNA, the CDR3 is TGTGCCAGTAGCGCCCTTAACTTAGGACAGGGTAACAATGAGCAGTTCTTC. The rearrangement joins TRBV19 to TRBJ2-1; 8 positions agree with TRBD1. CDR1 and CDR2 from the germline V gene are LNHDA and SQIVND (reference sequence). Germline trimming cut 6 bases from V and 5 bases from J; bases unmatched to any gene: 15. The length of the CDR3 is 17 residues.

V usage is TRBV5-1 and J usage is TRBJ2-1, with TRBD2 identical over 9 bases. This CDR3 is built from 15 residues. Germline lookup yields CDR1 SGHRS and CDR2 YFSETQ. The junction had 8 bases not matched to a gene; V was cut back by 5 bases and J by 5 bases. CDR3 bases: TGCGCCAGCAGTCGTCTAGCGGGAAAACACAATGAGCAGTTCTTC. Amino acid sequence: CASSRLAGKHNEQFF.

The rearrangement joins TRBV27 to TRBJ1-1; 10 nucleotides match TRBD1. The V segment lost 5 bases and the J segment 7 bases; nucleotides outside the gene matches: 16. The germline CDR1 and CDR2 sequences are MNHEY and SMNVEV (reference sequence). The CDR3 loop spans 17 amino acids. Written as DNA, the CDR3 is TGTGCCAGCAGTGGCCCTGGAATGACAGGGGGCAGGGGTGAAGCTTTCTTT. It is translated as CASSGPGMTGGRGEAFF.

The chain joins TRBV28 to TRBJ2-7; D call uncertain. V lost 6 bases to trimming and J lost 2 bases, with 17 bases between them. Germline CDR1 MDHEN, CDR2 SYDVKM. There are 15 residues in the CDR3. The CDR3 loop is CASRSPAPPTYEQYF. The CDR3 DNA follows: TGTGCCAGCAGGTCCCCAGCGCCCCCTACCTACGAGCAGTACTTC.

The rearrangement links TRBV6-5 to TRBJ1-5; D remains unclear. Trimming removed 10 bases from V and 6 bases from J, with 22 bases in between. Germline lookup yields CDR1 MNHEY and CDR2 SVGAGI. The CDR3 has 15 amino acids. The CDR3 loop reads CAKREEEKKSQPQHF. Here the CDR3 DNA reads TGTGCCAAACGGGAAGAAGAAAAGAAAAGTCAGCCCCAGCATTTT.

This clone was seen once. The genes are TRBV4-1 and TRBJ1-1, with D possibly matching TRBD1 (6 bases). Trimming took 1 base from V and 0 from J, leaving 15 bases between them. The CDR3 covers 17 residues. Germline V gene data show CDR1 as MGHRA and CDR2 as YSYEKL. CDR3 DNA: TGCGCCAGCAGCCAAGGTGCGGCAGGGGTATTGAACACTGAAGCTTTCTTT. This codes for CASSQGAAGVLNTEAFF.

The DNA for the CDR3 is TGTGCTAGTGGTTTTGGCCGGGGTGAAAAACTGTTTTTT. The encoded protein is CASGFGRGEKLFF. V and J are TRBV12-5 and TRBJ1-4, with D hard to call. The germline V and J ends were trimmed by 3 bases and 7 bases, with 9 bases remaining between them. The CDR3 totals 13 residues. CDR1 and CDR2 from the germline V gene are LGHNT and FRNRAP. Complete variable domain (other parts from reference TRBV12-5 and TRBJ1-4): DARVTQTPRHKVTEMGQEVTMRCQPILGHNTVFWYRQTMMQGLELLAYFRNRAPLDDSGMPKDRFSAEMPDATLATLKIQPSEPRDSAVYFCASGFGRGEKLFFGSGTQLSVL.

The chain uses TRBV18 and TRBJ1-1; possibly TRBD1 for D (5 bases). The CDR3 runs to 14 residues. V was clipped by 5 bases and J by 1 base, with 11 bases between them. Germline values: CDR1 KGHSH, CDR2 LQKENI. The CDR3 sequence: CASSGGAGNTEAFF. The CDR3 bases are TGTGCCAGCTCAGGAGGGGCCGGGAACACTGAAGCTTTCTTT.

The rearrangement links TRBV27 to TRBJ2-1, with 9 bases that match TRBD1. J lost 4 bases, V lost 3 bases, and 1 base had no gene match. CDR1 and CDR2 from the germline V gene are MNHEY and SMNVEV (reference sequence). CDR3 size: 14 residues. The CDR3 sequence: CASSLGTGYNEQFF. The CDR3 bases are TGTGCCAGCAGTTTGGGGACAGGGTACAATGAGCAGTTCTTC.

The chain links TRBV6-6 to TRBJ1-6, with 8 bases that match TRBD1. This CDR3 has 14 amino acids. Germline-derived CDR1 and CDR2 are MNHNY and SVGAGI (reference sequence). The V segment lost 7 bases and the J segment 10 bases; nucleotides outside the gene matches: 9. This CDR3 is CASTQDRGGSPLHF. The DNA of the CDR3 is TGTGCCAGCACCCAAGACAGGGGTGGATCACCCCTCCACTTT.

CDR3 sequence reads: CASSLAQGRGEKLFF. Written as DNA, the CDR3 is TGTGCCAGCAGCTTAGCCCAGGGGAGAGGTGAAAAACTGTTTTTT. The chain is built from TRBV7-6 and TRBJ1-4; a weak D match, TRBD1 (6 bases). This CDR3 is 15 amino acids long. V lost 0 bases, J lost 7 bases, and 12 bases lay in between. Germline CDR1 is SGHVS and CDR2 is FNYEAQ. Complete variable domain (other parts from reference TRBV7-6 and TRBJ1-4): GAGVSQSPRYKVTKRGQDVALRCDPISGHVSLYWYRQALGQGPEFLTYFNYEAQQDKSGLPNDRFSAERPEGSISTLTIQRTEQRDSAMYRCASSLAQGRGEKLFFGSGTQLSVL.

This clone was detected only a few times. V is TRBV7-8 and J is TRBJ1-1, with D unclear. In germline, CDR1 is SGHVS, CDR2 FQNEAQ. Trimming shortened V by 1 base and J by 6 bases, and 9 bases separated the two germline ends. This CDR3 comprises 13 residues. CDR3 protein: CASSLESNAEAFF. The CDR3, as DNA: TGTGCCAGCAGCTTAGAGAGTAACGCTGAAGCTTTCTTT.

Only one count was recorded for this clone. DNA for the CDR3: TGTGCCAGCAGTTATTCACAGGGAGTTGCTTCACCCCTCCACTTT. This translates into CASSYSQGVASPLHF. V and J are TRBV6-5 and TRBJ1-6; D perhaps matches TRBD1 (6 bases). The CDR3 loop spans 15 amino acids. The V and J ends lost 3 bases and 9 bases respectively, with 15 bases between them. Germline V CDR1 and CDR2: MNHEY, SVGAGI.

The rearrangement uses TRBV28 and TRBJ1-2; 9 bases are shared with TRBD1. This CDR3 comprises 15 residues. Trimming removed 6 bases from V and 5 bases from J; junction bases left unmatched: 10. Germline V lookup: CDR1 MDHEN, CDR2 SYDVKM. CDR3 residues: CASSPPGQGRYGYTF. For the CDR3, the DNA is TGTGCCAGCAGCCCCCCAGGACAGGGGCGATATGGCTACACCTTC.